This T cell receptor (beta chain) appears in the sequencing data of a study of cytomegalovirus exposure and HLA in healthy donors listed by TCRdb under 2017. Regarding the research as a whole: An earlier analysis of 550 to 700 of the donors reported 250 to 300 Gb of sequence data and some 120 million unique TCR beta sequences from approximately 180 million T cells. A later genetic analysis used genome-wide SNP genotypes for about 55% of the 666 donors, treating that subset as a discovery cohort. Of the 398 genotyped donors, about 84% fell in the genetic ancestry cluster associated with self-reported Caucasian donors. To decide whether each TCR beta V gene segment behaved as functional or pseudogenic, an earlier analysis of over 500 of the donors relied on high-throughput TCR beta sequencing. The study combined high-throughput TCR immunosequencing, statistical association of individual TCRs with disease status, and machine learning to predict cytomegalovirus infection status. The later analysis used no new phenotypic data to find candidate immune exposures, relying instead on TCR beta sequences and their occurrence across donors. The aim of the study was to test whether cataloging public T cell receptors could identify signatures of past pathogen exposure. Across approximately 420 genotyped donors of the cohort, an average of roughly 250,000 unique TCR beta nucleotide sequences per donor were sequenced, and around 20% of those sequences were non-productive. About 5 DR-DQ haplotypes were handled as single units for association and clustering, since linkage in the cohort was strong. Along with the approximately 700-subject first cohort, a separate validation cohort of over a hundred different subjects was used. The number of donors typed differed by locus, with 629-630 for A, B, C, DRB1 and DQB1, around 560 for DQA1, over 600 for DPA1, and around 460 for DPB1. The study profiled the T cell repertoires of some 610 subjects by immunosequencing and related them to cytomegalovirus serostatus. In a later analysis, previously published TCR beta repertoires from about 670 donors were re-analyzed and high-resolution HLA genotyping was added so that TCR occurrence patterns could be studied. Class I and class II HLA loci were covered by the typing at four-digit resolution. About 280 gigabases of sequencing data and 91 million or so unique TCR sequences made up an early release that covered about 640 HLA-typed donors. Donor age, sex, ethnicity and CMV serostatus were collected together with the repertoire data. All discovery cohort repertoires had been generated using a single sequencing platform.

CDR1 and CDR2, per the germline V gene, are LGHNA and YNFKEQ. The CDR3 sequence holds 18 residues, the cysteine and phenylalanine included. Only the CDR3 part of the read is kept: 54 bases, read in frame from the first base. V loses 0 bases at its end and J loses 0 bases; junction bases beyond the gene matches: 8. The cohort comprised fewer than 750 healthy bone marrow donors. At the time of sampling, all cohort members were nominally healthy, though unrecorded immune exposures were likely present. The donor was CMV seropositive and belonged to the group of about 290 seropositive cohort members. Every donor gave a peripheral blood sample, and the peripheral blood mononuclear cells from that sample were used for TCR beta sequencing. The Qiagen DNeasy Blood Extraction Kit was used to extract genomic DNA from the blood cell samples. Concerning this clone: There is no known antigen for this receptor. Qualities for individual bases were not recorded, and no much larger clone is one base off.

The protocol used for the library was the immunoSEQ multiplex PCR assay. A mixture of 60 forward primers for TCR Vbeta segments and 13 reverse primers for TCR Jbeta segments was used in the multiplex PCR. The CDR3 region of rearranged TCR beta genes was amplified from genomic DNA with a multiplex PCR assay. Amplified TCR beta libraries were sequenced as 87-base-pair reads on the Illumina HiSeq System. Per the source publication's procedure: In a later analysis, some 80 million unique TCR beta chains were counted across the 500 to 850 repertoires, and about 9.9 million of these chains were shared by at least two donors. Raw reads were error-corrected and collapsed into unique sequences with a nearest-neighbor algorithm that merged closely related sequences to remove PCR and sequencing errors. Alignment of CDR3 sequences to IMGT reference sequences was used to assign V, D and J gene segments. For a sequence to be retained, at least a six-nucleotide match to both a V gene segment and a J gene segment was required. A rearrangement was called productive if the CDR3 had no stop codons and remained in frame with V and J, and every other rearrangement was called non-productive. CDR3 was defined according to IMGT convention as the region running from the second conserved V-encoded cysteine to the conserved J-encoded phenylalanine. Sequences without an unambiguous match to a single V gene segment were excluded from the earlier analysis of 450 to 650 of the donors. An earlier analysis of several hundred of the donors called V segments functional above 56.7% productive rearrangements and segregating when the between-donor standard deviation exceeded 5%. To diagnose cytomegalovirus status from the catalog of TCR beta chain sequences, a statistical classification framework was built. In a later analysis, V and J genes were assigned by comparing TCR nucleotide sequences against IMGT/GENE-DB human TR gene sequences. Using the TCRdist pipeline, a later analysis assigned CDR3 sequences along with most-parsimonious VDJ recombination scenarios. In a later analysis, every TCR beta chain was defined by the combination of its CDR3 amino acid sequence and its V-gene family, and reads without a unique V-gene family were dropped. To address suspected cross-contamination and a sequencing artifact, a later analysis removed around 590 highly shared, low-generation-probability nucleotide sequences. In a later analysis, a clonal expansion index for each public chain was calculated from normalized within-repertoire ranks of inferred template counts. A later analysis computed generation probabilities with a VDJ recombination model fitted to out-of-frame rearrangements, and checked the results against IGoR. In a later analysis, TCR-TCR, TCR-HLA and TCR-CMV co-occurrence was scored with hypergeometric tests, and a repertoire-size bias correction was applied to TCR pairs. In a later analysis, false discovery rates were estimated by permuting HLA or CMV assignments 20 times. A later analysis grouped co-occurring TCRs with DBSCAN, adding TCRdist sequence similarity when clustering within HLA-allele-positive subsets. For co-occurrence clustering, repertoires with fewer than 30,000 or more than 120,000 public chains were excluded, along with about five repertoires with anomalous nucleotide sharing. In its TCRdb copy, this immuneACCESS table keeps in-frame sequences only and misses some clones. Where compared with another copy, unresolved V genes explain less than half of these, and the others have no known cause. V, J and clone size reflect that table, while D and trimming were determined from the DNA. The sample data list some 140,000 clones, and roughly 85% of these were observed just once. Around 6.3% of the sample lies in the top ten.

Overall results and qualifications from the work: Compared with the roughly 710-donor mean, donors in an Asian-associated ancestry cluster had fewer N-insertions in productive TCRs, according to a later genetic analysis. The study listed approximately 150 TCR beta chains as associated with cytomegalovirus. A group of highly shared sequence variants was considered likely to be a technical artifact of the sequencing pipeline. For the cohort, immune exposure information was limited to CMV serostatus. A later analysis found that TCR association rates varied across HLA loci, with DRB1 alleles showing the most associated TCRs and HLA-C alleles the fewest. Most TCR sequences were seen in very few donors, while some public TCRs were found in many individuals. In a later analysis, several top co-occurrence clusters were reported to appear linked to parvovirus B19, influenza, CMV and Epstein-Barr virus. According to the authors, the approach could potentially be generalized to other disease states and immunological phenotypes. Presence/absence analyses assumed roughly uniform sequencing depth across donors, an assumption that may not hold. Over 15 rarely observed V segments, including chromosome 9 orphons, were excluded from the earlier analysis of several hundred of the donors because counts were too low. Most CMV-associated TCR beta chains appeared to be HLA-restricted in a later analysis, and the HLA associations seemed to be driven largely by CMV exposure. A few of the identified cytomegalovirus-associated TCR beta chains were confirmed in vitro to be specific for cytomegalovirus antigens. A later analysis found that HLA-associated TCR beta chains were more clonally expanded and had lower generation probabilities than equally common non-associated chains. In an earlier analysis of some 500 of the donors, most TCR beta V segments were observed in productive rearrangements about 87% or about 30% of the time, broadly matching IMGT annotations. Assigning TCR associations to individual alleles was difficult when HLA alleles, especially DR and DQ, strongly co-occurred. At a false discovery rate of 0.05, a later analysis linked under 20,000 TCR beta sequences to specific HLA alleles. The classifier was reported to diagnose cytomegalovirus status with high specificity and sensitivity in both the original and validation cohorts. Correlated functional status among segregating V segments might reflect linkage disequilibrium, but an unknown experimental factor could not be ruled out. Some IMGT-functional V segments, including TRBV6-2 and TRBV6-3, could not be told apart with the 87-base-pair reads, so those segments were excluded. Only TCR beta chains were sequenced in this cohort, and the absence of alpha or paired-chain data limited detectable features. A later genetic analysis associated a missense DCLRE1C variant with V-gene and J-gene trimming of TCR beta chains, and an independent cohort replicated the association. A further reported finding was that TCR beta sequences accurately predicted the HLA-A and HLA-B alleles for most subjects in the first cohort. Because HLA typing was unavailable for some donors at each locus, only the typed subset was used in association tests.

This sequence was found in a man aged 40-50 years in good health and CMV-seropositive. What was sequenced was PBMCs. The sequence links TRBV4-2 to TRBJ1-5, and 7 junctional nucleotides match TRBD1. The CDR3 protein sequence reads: CASSQDSGQVYSNQPQHF. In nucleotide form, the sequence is TGTGCCAGCAGCCAAGATTCCGGACAGGTCTATAGCAATCAGCCCCAGCATTTT.